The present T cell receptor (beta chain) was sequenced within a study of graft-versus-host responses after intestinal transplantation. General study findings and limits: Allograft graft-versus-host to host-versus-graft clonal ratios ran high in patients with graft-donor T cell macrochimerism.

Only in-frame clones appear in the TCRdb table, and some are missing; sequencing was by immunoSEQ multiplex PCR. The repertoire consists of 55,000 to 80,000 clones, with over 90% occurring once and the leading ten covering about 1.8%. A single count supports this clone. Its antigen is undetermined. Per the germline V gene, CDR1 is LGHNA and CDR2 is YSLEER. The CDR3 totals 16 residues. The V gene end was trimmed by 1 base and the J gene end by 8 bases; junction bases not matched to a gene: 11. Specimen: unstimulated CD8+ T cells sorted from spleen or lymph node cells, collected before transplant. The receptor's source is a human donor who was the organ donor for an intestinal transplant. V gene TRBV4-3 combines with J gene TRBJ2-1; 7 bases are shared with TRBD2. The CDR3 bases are TGCGCCAGCAGCCAAGGGGCTGGTAGCGGGCGGTATGAGCAGTTCTTC. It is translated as CASSQGAGSGRYEQFF.